This TCR beta chain was recovered during a study of identical twins (dated by TCRdb to between 2015 and 2016). Study-wide context: To test whether fetal clonotypes persist, the study used deep sequencing on TCR alpha and beta repertoires from monozygotic twins, unrelated adults of various ages, and cord blood. Replicate twin experiments were performed at different times using different library preparation protocols to rule out contamination.

Every donor in the study was a healthy Caucasian. Three pairs of female monozygotic twins, all aged roughly 18 to 29 years, were included in the twin cohort. The RNA used for TCR libraries was isolated from peripheral blood mononuclear cells. This clonotype was found a few times. Its antigen is currently not known. Base qualities are not provided; no much larger clone lies one nucleotide away. Here is what the overall study found, with its caveats: Fewer insertions were carried by abundant cord blood beta clonotypes; a weaker similar trend was observed in young adult naive repertoires, while no such trend was observed in memory repertoires. Invariant T cells such as MAIT and iNKT could partly confound zero-insertion analyses, though diverse VJ usage argued against this for most clonotypes. Because the same donors could not be followed over many years, the conclusions depended on cross-sectional statistical analysis. Out-of-frame TCR alpha sharing in monozygotic twins was systematically underestimated by recombination models, whereas sharing between unrelated individuals was in agreement with the recombination models. The excess sharing between twins in beta out-of-frame sequences was weaker because fewer shared sequences reduced the signal-to-noise ratio. Out-of-frame TCR alpha sequences shared between twins showed an excess of low generation-probability sequences compared with coincidental sharing between unrelated individuals.

The library was made by 5' RACE. Reads for this sample came from an Illumina HiSeq 2000. Template switching added a universal primer binding site, and the final cDNA carried a unique molecular identifier that allowed TCR cDNA molecules to be counted accurately. First-strand cDNA for TCR alpha and beta chains was synthesized from specific primers in the conserved constant-segment region. To control for contamination, every cDNA library carried two barcodes: a SMART-Mk sample barcode plus Illumina barcodes. TruSeq adapter sequences, together with Illumina sample barcodes, were added in two successive PCR steps. TCR alpha and beta cDNA libraries were sequenced on the Illumina HiSeq platform with custom primers. In the authors' own workflow: MiGEC processed the raw reads to extract unique molecular identifiers, while MiXCR was used to determine the CDR3 positions. For each individual, recombination models were inferred using an EM algorithm with the repgenHMM and IGoR tools. Shared clonotype analysis was performed with the tcR package in R, normalizing sharing by the product of cloneset sizes. To study raw recombination without the effects of thymic and clonal selection, out-of-frame nonproductive sequences were analyzed. The public reads were reanalyzed by TCRdb: fastp trimming at Q25, MiXCR alignment, in-frame beta chains only. All rows with the same CDR3 protein become a single entry with the most common DNA and genes. These V and J calls originate from TCRdb's pipeline instead of the authors' own analysis. In this sample the table shows about 700,000 distinct CDR3 sequences, over 8.5% of which occur a single time. Of the sample, around 0.98% falls within the top ten clones.

The data were also submitted as part of a second study, on yellow fever vaccine responses in identical twins. Taken from the second paper: The authors reported that the T cell response to vaccination in identical twins appeared partly convergent and partly personalized. In identical twins, the study followed T cell clones that responded to the vaccine with precision.

Sequences were obtained from PBMCs. The source of this sequence is a woman under 30 in good health.

The DNA sequence reads TGTGCCACCAGCATGCAGGGGGTCTCGAGCTACACCTTC. It translates as CATSMQGVSSYTF. The sequence is built from TRBV15 and TRBJ1-2, and TRBD1 matches 7 of the central bases. CDR1 LNHNV and CDR2 YYDKDF are derived from the germline V gene (reference sequence). Germline trimming: 4 bases from V, 9 bases from J; junction bases outside gene matches: 8. From cysteine to phenylalanine, the CDR3 is 13 amino acids long. The DNA shown is the 39-base CDR3, in frame from base 1.